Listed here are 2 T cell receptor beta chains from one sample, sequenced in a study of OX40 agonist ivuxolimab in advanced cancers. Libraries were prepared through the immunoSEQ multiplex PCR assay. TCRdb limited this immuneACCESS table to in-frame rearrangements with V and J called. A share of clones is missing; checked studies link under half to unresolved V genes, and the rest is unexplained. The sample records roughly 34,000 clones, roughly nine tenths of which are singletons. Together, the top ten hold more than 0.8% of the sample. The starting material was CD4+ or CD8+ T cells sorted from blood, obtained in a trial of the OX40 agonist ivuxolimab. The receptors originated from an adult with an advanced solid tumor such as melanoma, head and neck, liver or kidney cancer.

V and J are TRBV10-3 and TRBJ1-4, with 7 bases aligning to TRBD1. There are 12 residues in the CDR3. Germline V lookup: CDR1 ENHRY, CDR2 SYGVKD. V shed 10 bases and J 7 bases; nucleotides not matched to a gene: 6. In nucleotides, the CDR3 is TGTGCCACAAAGGGGGCGGGTGAAAAACTGTTTTTT. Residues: CATKGAGEKLFF.

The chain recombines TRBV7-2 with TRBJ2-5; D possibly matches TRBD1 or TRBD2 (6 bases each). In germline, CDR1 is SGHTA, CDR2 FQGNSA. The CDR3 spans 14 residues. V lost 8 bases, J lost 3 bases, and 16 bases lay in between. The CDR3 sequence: CASGRGGLEETQYF. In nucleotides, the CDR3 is TGTGCCAGCGGCAGGGGAGGATTGGAAGAGACCCAGTACTTC. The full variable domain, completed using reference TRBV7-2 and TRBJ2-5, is GAGVSQSPSNKVTEKGKDVELRCDPISGHTALYWYRQSLGQGLEFLIYFQGNSAPDKSGLPSDRFSAERTGGSVSTLTIQRTQQEDSAVYLCASGRGGLEETQYFGPGTRLLVL.